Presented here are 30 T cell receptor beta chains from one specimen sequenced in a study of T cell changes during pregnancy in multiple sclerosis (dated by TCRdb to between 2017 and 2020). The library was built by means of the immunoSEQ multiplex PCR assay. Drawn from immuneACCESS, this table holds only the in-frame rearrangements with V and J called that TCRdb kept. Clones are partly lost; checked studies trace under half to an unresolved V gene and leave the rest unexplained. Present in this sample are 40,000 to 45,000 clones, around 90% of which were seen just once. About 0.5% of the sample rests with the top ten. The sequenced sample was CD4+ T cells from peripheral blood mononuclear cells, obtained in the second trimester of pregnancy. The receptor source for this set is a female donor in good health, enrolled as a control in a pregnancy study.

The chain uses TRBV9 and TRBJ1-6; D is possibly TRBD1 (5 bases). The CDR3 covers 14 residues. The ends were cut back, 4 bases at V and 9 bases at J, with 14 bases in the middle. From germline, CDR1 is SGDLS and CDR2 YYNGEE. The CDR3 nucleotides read TGTGCCAGCAGCTCCTCAGGGATGGGTTCACCCCTCCACTTT. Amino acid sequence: CASSSSGMGSPLHF.

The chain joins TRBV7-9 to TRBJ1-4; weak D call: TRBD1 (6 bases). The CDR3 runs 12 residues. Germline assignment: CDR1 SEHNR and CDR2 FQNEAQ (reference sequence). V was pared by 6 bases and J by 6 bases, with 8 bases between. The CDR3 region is CASSRTDEKLFF. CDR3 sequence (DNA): TGTGCCAGCAGTCGGACAGATGAAAAACTGTTTTTT.

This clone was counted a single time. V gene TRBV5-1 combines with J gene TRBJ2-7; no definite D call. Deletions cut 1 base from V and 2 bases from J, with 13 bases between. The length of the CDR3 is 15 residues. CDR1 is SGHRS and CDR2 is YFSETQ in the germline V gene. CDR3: CASSLYSENPYEQYF. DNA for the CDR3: TGCGCCAGCAGCTTGTATTCCGAGAACCCCTACGAGCAGTACTTC.

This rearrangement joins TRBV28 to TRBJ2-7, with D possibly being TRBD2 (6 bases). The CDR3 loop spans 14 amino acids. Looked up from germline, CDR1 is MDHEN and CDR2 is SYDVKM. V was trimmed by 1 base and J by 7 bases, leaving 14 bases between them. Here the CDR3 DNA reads TGTGCCAGCAGTTTATTGGTGGGTAGCGGAGAGCAGTACTTC. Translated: CASSLLVGSGEQYF. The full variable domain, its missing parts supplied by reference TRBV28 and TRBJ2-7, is DVKVTQSSRYLVKRTGEKVFLECVQDMDHENMFWYRQDPGLGLRLIYFSYDVKMKEKGDIPEGYSVSREKKERFSLILESASTNQTSMYLCASSLLVGSGEQYFGPGTRLTVT.

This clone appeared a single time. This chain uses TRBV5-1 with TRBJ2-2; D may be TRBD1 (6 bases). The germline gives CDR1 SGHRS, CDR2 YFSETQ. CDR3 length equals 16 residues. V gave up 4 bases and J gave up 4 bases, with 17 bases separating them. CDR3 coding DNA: TGCGCCAGCAGCGTCCGGGACAAGGGGTCCACCGGGGAGCTGTTTTTT. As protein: CASSVRDKGSTGELFF.

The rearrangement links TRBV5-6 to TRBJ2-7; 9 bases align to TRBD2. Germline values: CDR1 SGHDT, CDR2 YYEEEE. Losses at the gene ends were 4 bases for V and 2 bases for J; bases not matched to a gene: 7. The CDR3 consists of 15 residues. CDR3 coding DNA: TGTGCCAGCAGCCTTGAGACTAGCGGCCCCTACGAGCAGTACTTC. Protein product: CASSLETSGPYEQYF.

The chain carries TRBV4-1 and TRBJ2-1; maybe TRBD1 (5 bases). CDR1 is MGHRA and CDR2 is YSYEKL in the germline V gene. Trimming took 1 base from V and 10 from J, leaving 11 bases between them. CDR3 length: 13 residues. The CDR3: CASSQVAGLEQFF. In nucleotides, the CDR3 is TGCGCCAGCAGCCAAGTGGCAGGGTTAGAGCAGTTCTTC.

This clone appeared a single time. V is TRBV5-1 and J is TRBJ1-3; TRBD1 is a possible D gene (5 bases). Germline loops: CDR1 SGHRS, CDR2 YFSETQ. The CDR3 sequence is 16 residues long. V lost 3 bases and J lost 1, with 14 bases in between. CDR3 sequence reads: CASSYTSTGSGNTIYF. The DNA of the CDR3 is TGCGCCAGCAGCTACACTTCTACAGGATCTGGAAACACCATATATTTT. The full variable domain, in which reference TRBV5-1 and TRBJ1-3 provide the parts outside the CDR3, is KAGVTQTPRYLIKTRGQQVTLSCSPISGHRSVSWYQQTPGQGLQFLFEYFSETQRNKGNFPGRFSGRQFSNSRSEMNVSTLELGDSALYLCASSYTSTGSGNTIYFGEGSWLTVV.

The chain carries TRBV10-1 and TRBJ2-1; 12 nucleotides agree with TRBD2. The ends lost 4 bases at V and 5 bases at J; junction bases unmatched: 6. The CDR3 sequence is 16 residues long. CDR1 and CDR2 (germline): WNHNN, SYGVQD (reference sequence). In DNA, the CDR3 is TGCGCCAGCAGTGGCCGACTAGCGGGGGATAACAATGAGCAGTTCTTC. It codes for CASSGRLAGDNNEQFF.

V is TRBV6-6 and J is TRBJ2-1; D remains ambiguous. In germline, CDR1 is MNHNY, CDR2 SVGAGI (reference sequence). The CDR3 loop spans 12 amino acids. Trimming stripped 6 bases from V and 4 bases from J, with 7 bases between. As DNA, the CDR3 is TGTGCCAGCAGAGCGTCTTACAATGAGCAGTTCTTC. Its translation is CASRASYNEQFF.

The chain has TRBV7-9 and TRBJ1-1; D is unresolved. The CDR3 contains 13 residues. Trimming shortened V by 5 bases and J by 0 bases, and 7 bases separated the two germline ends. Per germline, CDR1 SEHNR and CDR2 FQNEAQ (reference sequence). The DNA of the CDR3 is TGTGCCAGCAGCGATACACTGAACACTGAAGCTTTCTTT. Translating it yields CASSDTLNTEAFF.

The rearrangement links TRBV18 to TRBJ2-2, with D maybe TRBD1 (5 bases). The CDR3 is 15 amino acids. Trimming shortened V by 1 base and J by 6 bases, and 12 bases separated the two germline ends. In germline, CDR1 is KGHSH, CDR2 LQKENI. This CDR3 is CASSPQGKSAGELFF. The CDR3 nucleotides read TGTGCCAGCTCACCACAGGGGAAAAGCGCCGGGGAGCTGTTTTTT.

This CDR3 reads CASSLGVGQGDTQYF. CDR3 sequence (DNA): TGTGCCAGCAGCTTAGGTGTAGGGCAGGGAGATACGCAGTATTTT. V gene TRBV7-2 combines with J gene TRBJ2-3; possible D gene TRBD1, 5 bases. V lost 1 base, J lost 5 bases, and 13 bases lay in between. This CDR3 has 15 amino acids. Germline V gene sequence: CDR1 SGHTA, CDR2 FQGNSA.

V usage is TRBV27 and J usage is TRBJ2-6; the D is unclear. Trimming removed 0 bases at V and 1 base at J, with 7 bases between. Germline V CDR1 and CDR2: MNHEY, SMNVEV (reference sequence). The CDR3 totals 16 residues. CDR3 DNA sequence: TGTGCCAGCAGTTTATCGTCTAGGTCTGGGGCCAACGTCCTGACTTTC. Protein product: CASSLSSRSGANVLTF.

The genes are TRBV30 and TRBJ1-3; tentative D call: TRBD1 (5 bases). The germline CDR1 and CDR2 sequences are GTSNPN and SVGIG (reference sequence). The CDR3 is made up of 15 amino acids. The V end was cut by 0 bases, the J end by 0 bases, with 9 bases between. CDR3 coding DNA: TGTGCCTGGAGTGTCCGGGGACTCTCTGGAAACACCATATATTTT. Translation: CAWSVRGLSGNTIYF.

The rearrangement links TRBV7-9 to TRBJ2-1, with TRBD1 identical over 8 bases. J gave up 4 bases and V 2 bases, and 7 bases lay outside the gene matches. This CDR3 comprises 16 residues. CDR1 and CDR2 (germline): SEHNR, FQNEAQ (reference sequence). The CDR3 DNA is TGTGCCAGCAGCTTACGTCAGGGGGCATCGTACAATGAGCAGTTCTTC. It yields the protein CASSLRQGASYNEQFF.

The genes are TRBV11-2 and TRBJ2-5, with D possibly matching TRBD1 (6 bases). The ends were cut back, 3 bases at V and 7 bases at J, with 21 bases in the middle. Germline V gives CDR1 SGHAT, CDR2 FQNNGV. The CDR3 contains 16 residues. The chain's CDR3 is CASSLMGTTSRGTQYF. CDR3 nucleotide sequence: TGTGCCAGCAGCTTGATGGGGACAACCAGCCGTGGGACCCAGTACTTC.

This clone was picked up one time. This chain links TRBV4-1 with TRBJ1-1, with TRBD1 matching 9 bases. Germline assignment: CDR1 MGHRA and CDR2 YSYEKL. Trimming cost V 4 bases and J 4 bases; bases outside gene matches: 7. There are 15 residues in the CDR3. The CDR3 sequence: CASSPMGQGSTEAFF. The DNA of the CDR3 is TGCGCCAGCAGCCCCATGGGACAGGGAAGCACTGAAGCTTTCTTT.

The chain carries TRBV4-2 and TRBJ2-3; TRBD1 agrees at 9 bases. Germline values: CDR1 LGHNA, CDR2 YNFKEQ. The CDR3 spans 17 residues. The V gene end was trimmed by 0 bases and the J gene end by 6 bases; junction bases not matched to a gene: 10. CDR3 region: CASSQEGGTGTKDTQYF. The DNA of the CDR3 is TGTGCCAGCAGCCAAGAGGGGGGGACAGGGACCAAGGATACGCAGTATTTT.

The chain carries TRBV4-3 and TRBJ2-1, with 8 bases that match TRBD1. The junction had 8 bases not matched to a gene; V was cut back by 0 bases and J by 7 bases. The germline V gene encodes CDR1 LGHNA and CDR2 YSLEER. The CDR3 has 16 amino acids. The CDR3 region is CASSQEHGTGLNEQFF. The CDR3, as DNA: TGCGCCAGCAGCCAAGAACACGGGACAGGCTTGAATGAGCAGTTCTTC.

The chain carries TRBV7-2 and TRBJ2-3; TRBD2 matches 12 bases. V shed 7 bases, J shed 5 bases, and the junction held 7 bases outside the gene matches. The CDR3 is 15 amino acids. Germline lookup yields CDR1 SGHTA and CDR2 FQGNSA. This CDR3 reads CASIGLAGIGDTQYF. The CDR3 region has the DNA TGTGCCAGCATCGGACTAGCGGGAATTGGAGATACGCAGTATTTT.

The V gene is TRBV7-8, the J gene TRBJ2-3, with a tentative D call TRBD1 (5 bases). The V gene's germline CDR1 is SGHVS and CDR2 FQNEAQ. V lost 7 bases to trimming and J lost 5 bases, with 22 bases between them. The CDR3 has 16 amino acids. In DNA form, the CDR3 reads TGTGCCAGCACCCCGAGTGGGGCTACATCAAGAGATACGCAGTATTTT. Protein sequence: CASTPSGATSRDTQYF.

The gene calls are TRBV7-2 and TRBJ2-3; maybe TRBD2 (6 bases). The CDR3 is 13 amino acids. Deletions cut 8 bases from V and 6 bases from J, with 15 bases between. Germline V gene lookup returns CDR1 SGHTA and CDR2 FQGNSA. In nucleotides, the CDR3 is TGTGCCAGCGGGCTAGTCAGCGGGGATACGCAGTATTTT. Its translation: CASGLVSGDTQYF.

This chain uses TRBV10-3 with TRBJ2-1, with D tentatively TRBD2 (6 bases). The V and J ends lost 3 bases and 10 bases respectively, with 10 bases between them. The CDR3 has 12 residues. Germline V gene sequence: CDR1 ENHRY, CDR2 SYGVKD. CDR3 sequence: CAISDSAGEQFF. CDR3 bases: TGTGCCATCAGTGATTCCGCGGGGGAGCAGTTCTTC.

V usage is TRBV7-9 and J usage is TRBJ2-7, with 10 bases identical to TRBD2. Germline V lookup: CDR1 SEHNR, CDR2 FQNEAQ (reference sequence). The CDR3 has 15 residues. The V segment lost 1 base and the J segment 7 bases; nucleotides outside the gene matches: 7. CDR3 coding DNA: TGTGCCAGCAGCTTAGAGACTAGCGGGTTGGGAGAGCAGTACTTC. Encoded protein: CASSLETSGLGEQYF.

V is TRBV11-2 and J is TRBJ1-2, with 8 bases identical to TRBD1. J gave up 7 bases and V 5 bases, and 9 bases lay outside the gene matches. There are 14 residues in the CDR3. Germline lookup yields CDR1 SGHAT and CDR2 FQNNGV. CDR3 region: CASSPLDREGGYTF. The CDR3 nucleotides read TGTGCCAGCAGCCCATTGGACAGGGAGGGTGGCTACACCTTC.

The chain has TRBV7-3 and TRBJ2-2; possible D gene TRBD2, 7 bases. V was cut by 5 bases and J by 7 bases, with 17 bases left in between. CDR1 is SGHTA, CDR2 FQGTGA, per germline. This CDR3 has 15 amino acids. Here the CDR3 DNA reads TGTGCCAGCAGCCCCCGAAGGGGGGGCGACGGGGAGCTGTTTTTT. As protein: CASSPRRGGDGELFF.

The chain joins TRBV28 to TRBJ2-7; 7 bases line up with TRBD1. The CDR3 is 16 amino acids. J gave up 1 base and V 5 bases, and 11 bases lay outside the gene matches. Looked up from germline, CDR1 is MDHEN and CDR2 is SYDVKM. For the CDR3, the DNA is TGTGCCAGCAGTCCACACAGGGGCGTGTCGTCCTACGAGCAGTACTTC. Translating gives CASSPHRGVSSYEQYF.

The CDR3 reads CASSNTGLNTGELFF. In DNA, the CDR3 is TGTGCCAGCTCGAACACGGGGTTGAACACCGGGGAGCTGTTTTTT. V gene TRBV6-5 combines with J gene TRBJ2-2, with D perhaps matching TRBD2 (5 bases). The V end was cut by 8 bases, the J end by 1 base, with 14 bases between. Germline values: CDR1 MNHEY, CDR2 SVGAGI. CDR3 size: 15 residues.

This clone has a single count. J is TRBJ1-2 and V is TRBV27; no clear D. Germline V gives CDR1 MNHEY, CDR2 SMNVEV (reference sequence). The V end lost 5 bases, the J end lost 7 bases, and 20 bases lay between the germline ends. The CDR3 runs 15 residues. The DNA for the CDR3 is TGTGCCAGCAGTGAAGCCACCGGGAAAAGGGCTGGCTACACCTTC. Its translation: CASSEATGKRAGYTF.